This TCR beta chain originates from a study of radiotherapy plus CTLA-4 blockade in lung cancer. Study findings and constraints: Early shifts in blood T cell clones, with interferon-beta, reportedly predicted response best. Radiotherapy with ipilimumab was followed by blood expansion of tumor-derived clones.

V lost 1 base and J lost 4, with 8 bases in between. This CDR3 comprises 14 residues. Germline V gene lookup returns CDR1 LGHNT and CDR2 FRNRAP. Points on this clone: The antigen remains unidentified.

Some clones are missing from TCRdb's copy, which holds only in-frame ones; the method was immunoSEQ multiplex PCR. The table has 55,000 to 70,000 clones, less than 80% seen once. This TCR was recovered from a human donor with non-small cell lung cancer who had a complete response to radiotherapy plus ipilimumab. The genes are TRBV12-5 and TRBJ1-3, with D hard to call. The sample consisted of peripheral blood, taken from a patient treated with radiotherapy plus ipilimumab. In nucleotides, the CDR3 is TGTGCTAGTGGTTTGGCAGAGGGAGGAAACACCATATATTTT. Its protein product is CASGLAEGGNTIYF.